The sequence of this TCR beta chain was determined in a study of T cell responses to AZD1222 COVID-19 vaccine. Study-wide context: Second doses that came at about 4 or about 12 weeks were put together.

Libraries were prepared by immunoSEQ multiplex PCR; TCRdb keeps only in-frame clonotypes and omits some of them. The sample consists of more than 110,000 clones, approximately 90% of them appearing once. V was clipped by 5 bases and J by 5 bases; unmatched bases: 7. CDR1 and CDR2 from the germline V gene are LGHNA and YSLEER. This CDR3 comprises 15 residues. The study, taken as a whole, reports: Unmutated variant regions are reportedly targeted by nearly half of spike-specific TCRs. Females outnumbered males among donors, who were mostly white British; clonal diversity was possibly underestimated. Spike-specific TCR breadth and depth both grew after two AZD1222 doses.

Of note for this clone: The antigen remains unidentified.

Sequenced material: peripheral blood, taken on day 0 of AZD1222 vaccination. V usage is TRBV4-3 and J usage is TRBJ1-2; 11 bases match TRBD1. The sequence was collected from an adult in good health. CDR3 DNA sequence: TGCGCCAGCAGCAAACTCGGACAGGGGGCTTATGGCTACACCTTC. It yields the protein CASSKLGQGAYGYTF.